Described below is a single T cell receptor (beta chain) sequence and its context. Since a much larger clone is just one base distant, this may be a read error. The final CDR3 position lacks the conserved phenylalanine or tryptophan, pointing to a likely read error. This record belongs to a study of Graves' ophthalmopathy and Graves' hyperthyroidism. PBMCs were obtained from 10 ml of fresh peripheral blood. Amplification of the TCR beta CDR3 regions used RNA transcripts (as template). HTBI-primed RT-PCR formed the first round, and a multiplex PCR formed the second. TCRdb re-analysed the multiplex PCR reads in MiXCR, keeping a single row per CDR3 protein. The sample has about 740,000 distinct CDR3 sequences; roughly two fifths are singletons. The CDR3 is 11 residues long. Germline V gene data show CDR1 as DFQATT and CDR2 as SNEGSKA (reference sequence). V dropped 5 bases and J dropped 5 bases, with 9 bases sitting between them.

V and J are TRBV20-1 and TRBJ2-5, with D unclear. Sequenced material: peripheral blood. This TCR was recovered from an adult man with Graves' ophthalmopathy. The CDR3 region is CSAQVSETQYC. The CDR3 coding sequence is TGCAGTGCTCAAGTCAGCGAGACCCAGTACTGC.